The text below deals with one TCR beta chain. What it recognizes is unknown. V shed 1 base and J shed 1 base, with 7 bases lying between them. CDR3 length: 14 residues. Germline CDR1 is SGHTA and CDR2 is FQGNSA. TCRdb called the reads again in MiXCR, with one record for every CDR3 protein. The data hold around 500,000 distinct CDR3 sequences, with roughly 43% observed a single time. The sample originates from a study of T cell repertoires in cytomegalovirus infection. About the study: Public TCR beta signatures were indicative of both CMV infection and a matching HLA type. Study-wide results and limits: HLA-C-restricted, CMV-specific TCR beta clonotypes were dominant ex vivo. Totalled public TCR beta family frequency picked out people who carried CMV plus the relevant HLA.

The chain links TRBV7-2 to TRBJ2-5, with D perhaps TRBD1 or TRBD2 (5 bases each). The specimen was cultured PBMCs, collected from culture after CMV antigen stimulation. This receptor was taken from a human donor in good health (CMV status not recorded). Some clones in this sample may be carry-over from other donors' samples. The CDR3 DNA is TGTGCCAGCAGCTTAGGGGACGTCCAAGAGACCCAGTACTTC. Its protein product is CASSLGDVQETQYF. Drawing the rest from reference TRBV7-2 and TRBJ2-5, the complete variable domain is GAGVSQSPSNKVTEKGKDVELRCDPISGHTALYWYRQSLGQGLEFLIYFQGNSAPDKSGLPSDRFSAERTGGSVSTLTIQRTQQEDSAVYLCASSLGDVQETQYFGPGTRLLVL.